These 21 T cell receptor beta chains came from one sample sequenced in a study of T-cell memory formation after mild COVID-19. One entry per CDR3 protein results from TCRdb running MiXCR on the 5' RACE reads. Of hundreds of thousands of distinct CDR3 sequences in the sample, around 27% were seen once. The sequencing input was PBMCs or a T cell subset sorted from them (not recorded which). Receptors were obtained from an adult woman who had mild COVID-19 (a few samples of this study predate the infection). Cell type and time point are not known.

This rearrangement joins TRBV5-1 to TRBJ2-1; 10 bases agree with TRBD2. The CDR3 length is 15 residues. Germline V CDR1 and CDR2: SGHRS, YFSETQ. With 3 bases clipped from V and 7 bases from J, the junction kept 7 bases outside the gene matches. The DNA of the CDR3 is TGCGCCAGCAGCTACGGGACTAGCGTTAAAAATGAGCAGTTCTTC. Translation: CASSYGTSVKNEQFF.

In this sample, this clonotype turned up a few times. The CDR3 coding sequence is TGTGCCAGCAGCCTCGCGGGGGCCCACGAGCAGTACTTC. The encoded protein is CASSLAGAHEQYF. The V call is TRBV3-1, the J call TRBJ2-7; D may be TRBD2 (7 bases). The germline V gene encodes CDR1 LGHDT and CDR2 YNNKEL (reference sequence). The CDR3 is made up of 13 amino acids. Trimming removed 4 bases from V and 5 bases from J, with 12 bases in between.

A few counts support this clonotype. The chain employs TRBV15 and TRBJ2-7; D perhaps matches TRBD1 (5 bases). From germline, CDR1 is LNHNV and CDR2 YYDKDF (reference sequence). V shed 4 bases and J shed 7 bases, with 11 bases lying between them. The CDR3 runs to 12 residues. The CDR3 sequence: CATSNRQFEQYF. In DNA form, the CDR3 reads TGTGCCACCAGCAACCGACAGTTTGAGCAGTACTTC.

This clonotype turned up a few times. The chain joins TRBV20-1 to TRBJ2-7; 8 bases are shared with TRBD2. Germline CDR1 DFQATT, CDR2 SNEGSKA (reference sequence). V was pared by 6 bases and J by 0 bases, with 4 bases of the junction left unmatched. This CDR3 is built from 13 residues. The CDR3 coding sequence is TGCAGTGCAACTAGCGGACACTCCTACGAGCAGTACTTC. Translating gives CSATSGHSYEQYF.

V usage is TRBV5-1 and J usage is TRBJ2-3, with D perhaps being TRBD1 or TRBD2 (5 bases each). Looked up from germline, CDR1 is SGHRS and CDR2 is YFSETQ. CDR3 length: 15 amino acids. Between the trimmed V and J ends, which lost 9 bases and 2 bases, there was a span of 19 bases. CDR3 in DNA: TGCGCCACCGCGACGGGGCTTCAGGTCACAGATACGCAGTATTTT. This codes for CATATGLQVTDTQYF.

This clonotype turned up a few times. The chain couples TRBV7-8 to TRBJ2-7; the D is unclear. The CDR3 has 14 residues. The V and J ends lost 1 base and 3 bases respectively, with 10 bases between them. In germline, CDR1 is SGHVS, CDR2 FQNEAQ. The CDR3 sequence: CASSLEAPDYEQYF. The DNA for the CDR3 is TGTGCCAGCAGCTTAGAGGCCCCTGACTACGAGCAGTACTTC.

This clonotype appeared a few times. The V gene is TRBV4-2, the J gene TRBJ2-3; 8 bases match TRBD1. The V gene's germline CDR1 is LGHNA and CDR2 YNFKEQ. V lost 0 bases to trimming and J lost 6 bases; unmatched junction nucleotides: 11. The CDR3 totals 17 residues. In DNA, the CDR3 is TGTGCCAGCAGCCAAGAGAGGTTTGGCAGGGGGCTCGATACGCAGTATTTT. It encodes CASSQERFGRGLDTQYF.

The gene calls are TRBV5-1 and TRBJ2-7; 10 nucleotides line up with TRBD2. J was trimmed by 4 bases and V by 4 bases; bases with no gene match: 8. This CDR3 comprises 15 residues. Germline V gives CDR1 SGHRS, CDR2 YFSETQ. DNA for the CDR3: TGCGCCAGCAGCGATACGGGACTAGCGATATACGAGCAGTACTTC. This encodes CASSDTGLAIYEQYF.

The V and J genes are TRBV29-1 and TRBJ1-1; a weak D match, TRBD1 (5 bases). V lost 3 bases to trimming and J lost 11 bases, with 13 bases between them. Germline lookup yields CDR1 SQVTM and CDR2 ANQGSEA. This CDR3 is built from 11 residues. CDR3: CSVDGGTDAFF. The DNA of the CDR3 is TGCAGCGTTGATGGTGGGACGGATGCTTTCTTT.

This clonotype was counted ten times or more. The chain recombines TRBV4-1 with TRBJ2-1; 8 bases are shared with TRBD2. Germline CDR1 reads MGHRA; CDR2 reads YSYEKL. CDR3 length equals 16 residues. The ends lost 0 bases at V and 3 bases at J; junction bases unmatched: 4. The CDR3 region has the DNA TGCGCCAGCAGCCAAGAAACGGGACTAGACTACAATGAGCAGTTCTTC. It specifies CASSQETGLDYNEQFF.

This clonotype was detected a few times. This chain uses TRBV6-5 with TRBJ1-2, with D possibly matching TRBD1 (5 bases). V lost 2 bases and J 5 bases, leaving 12 bases between the germline ends. Germline lookup yields CDR1 MNHEY and CDR2 SVGAGI. This CDR3 region has 14 residues. The CDR3 protein is CASSYEGTRYGYTF. The CDR3 DNA reads TGTGCCAGCAGTTACGAGGGGACCCGGTATGGCTACACCTTC.

In its sample, this clonotype was seen a few times. The chain combines TRBV20-1 with TRBJ2-3, with TRBD2 identical over 11 bases. This CDR3 spans 18 amino acids. The J segment lost 0 bases and the V segment lost 0 bases, leaving 8 bases of the junction unmatched. Per the germline V gene, CDR1 is DFQATT and CDR2 is SNEGSKA (reference sequence). DNA for the CDR3: TGCAGTGCTAGAGATTTGTTCAGGACTAGCGGGAGCACAGATACGCAGTATTTT. This codes for CSARDLFRTSGSTDTQYF.

The chain couples TRBV5-3 to TRBJ2-7, with 9 nucleotides matching TRBD1. TRBV5-3 has ORF status, its function being uncertain. This CDR3 has 14 residues. The V and J ends lost 4 bases and 4 bases, in that order; junction bases with no gene match: 6. In nucleotides, the CDR3 is TGTGCCAGAAGCCCGGACAGGGGAGGATACGAGCAGTACTTC. It yields the protein CARSPDRGGYEQYF.

A few counts support this clonotype. The chain is built from TRBV18 and TRBJ1-1, with D unresolved. The CDR3 extends over 14 amino acids. CDR1 and CDR2 from the germline V gene are KGHSH and LQKENI. V was cut by 5 bases and J by 4 bases, with 14 bases left in between. CDR3 DNA: TGTGCCAGCTCATTAGGACGGACGGGCACTGAAGCTTTCTTT. Its protein is CASSLGRTGTEAFF. Based on the CDR3 plus reference TRBV18 and TRBJ1-1, the full variable domain is NAGVMQNPRHLVRRRGQEARLRCSPMKGHSHVYWYRQLPEEGLKFMVYLQKENIIDESGMPKERFSAEFPKEGPSILRIQQVVRGDSAAYFCASSLGRTGTEAFFGQGTRLTVV.

J is TRBJ2-7 and V is TRBV14; D perhaps matches TRBD1 (6 bases). The V end was cut by 5 bases, the J end by 3 bases, with 14 bases between. The CDR3 length is 14 residues. Germline V gives CDR1 SGHDN, CDR2 FVKESK. The CDR3 nucleotides read TGTGCCAGCAGCTCAGGGGAACTAATCTACGAGCAGTACTTC. Encoded protein: CASSSGELIYEQYF.

The chain couples TRBV18 to TRBJ2-3; a weak D match, TRBD1 (6 bases). V lost 3 bases, J lost 4 bases, and 8 bases lay in between. This CDR3 has 13 residues. Germline V gene lookup returns CDR1 KGHSH and CDR2 LQKENI. The CDR3 is CASSPQGSDTQYF. CDR3 sequence (DNA): TGTGCCAGCTCACCTCAGGGGTCAGATACGCAGTATTTT.

This clonotype was counted a few times. The chain joins TRBV7-9 to TRBJ1-2; D gene unclear. Germline-derived CDR1 and CDR2 are SEHNR and FQNEAQ (reference sequence). The CDR3 is 15 residues long. Trimming left V 0 bases short and J 7 bases short, with 15 bases between. The CDR3 sequence: CASSLAFSPSGGYTF. Written as DNA, the CDR3 is TGTGCCAGCAGCTTAGCCTTTTCCCCATCTGGTGGCTACACCTTC.

V is TRBV20-1 and J is TRBJ2-7, with 11 bases lining up with TRBD1. The CDR3 consists of 16 residues. Germline-derived CDR1 and CDR2 are DFQATT and SNEGSKA (reference sequence). Trimming cost V 0 bases and J 0 bases; bases outside gene matches: 4. This CDR3 is CSAREDRGRRSYEQYF. CDR3 coding DNA: TGCAGTGCTAGAGAGGACAGGGGGCGGCGCTCCTACGAGCAGTACTTC.

This clonotype was seen at least ten times. J is TRBJ1-3 and V is TRBV28, with D unclear. V lost 5 bases and J 4 bases, leaving 9 bases between the germline ends. Looked up from germline, CDR1 is MDHEN and CDR2 is SYDVKM. The CDR3 has 13 residues. The CDR3, as DNA: TGTGCCAGCAGTGCCTTTAACGGAAACACCATATATTTT. It is translated as CASSAFNGNTIYF.

In this sample, this clonotype turned up a few times. The rearrangement uses TRBV12-3 or TRBV12-4 and TRBJ2-1; 9 nucleotides align to TRBD2. Unmatched junction bases numbered 8, after V lost 7 bases and J lost 4 bases. This CDR3 is 15 amino acids long. CDR3 sequence (DNA): TGTGCCAGCATCCTTGGCGGGGGGGAGTACAATGAGCAGTTCTTC. Encoded protein: CASILGGGEYNEQFF.

This clonotype was found a few times. One junction end does not reproduce the germline sequence, and a read error may be involved. The chain has TRBV2 and TRBJ1-3; D call uncertain. CDR1 and CDR2 (germline): SNHLY, FYNNEI. The CDR3 sequence is 12 residues long. CDR3 sequence reads: CARKASGNTTYF. The CDR3 DNA follows: TGTGCCAGAAAGGCCTCTGGAAACACCACATATTTT.